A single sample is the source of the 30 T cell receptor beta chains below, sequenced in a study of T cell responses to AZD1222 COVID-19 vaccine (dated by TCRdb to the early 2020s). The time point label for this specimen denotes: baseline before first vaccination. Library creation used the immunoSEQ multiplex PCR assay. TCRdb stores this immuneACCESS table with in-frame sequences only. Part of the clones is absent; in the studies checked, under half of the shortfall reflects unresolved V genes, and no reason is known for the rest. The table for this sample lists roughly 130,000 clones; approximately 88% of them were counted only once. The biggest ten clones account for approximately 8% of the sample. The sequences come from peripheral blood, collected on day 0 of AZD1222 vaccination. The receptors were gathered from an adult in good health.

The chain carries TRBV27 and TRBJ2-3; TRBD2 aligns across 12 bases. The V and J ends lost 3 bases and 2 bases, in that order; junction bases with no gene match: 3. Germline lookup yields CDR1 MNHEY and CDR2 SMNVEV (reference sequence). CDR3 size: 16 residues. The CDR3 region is CASSLRLAGVTDTQYF. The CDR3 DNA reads TGTGCCAGCAGTTTGAGACTAGCGGGGGTCACAGATACGCAGTATTTT.

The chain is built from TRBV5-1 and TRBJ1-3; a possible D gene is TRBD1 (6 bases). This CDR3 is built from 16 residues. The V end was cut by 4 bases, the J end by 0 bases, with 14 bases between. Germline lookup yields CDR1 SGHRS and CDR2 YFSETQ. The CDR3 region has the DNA TGCGCCAGCAGCACCGGACAGTCCCCCTCTGGAAACACCATATATTTT. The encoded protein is CASSTGQSPSGNTIYF. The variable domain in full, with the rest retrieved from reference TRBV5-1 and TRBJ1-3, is KAGVTQTPRYLIKTRGQQVTLSCSPISGHRSVSWYQQTPGQGLQFLFEYFSETQRNKGNFPGRFSGRQFSNSRSEMNVSTLELGDSALYLCASSTGQSPSGNTIYFGEGSWLTVV.

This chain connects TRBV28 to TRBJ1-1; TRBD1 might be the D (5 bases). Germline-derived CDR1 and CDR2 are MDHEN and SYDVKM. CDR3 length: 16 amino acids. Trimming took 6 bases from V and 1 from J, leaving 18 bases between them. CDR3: CASRTGTRGWNTEAFF. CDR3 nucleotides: TGTGCCAGCAGGACCGGGACGAGGGGCTGGAACACTGAAGCTTTCTTT.

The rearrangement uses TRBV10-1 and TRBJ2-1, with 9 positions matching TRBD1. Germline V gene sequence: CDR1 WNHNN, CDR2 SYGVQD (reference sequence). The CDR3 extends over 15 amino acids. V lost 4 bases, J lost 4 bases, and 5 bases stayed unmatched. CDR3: CASSAGQGLYNEQFF. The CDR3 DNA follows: TGCGCCAGCAGTGCTGGACAGGGGCTTTACAATGAGCAGTTCTTC.

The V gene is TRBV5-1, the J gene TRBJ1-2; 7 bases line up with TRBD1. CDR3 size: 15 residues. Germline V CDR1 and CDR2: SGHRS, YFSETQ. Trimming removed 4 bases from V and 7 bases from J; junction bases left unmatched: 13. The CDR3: CASSKGTAMFVGYTF. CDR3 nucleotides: TGCGCCAGCAGCAAAGGGACAGCCATGTTCGTTGGCTACACCTTC.

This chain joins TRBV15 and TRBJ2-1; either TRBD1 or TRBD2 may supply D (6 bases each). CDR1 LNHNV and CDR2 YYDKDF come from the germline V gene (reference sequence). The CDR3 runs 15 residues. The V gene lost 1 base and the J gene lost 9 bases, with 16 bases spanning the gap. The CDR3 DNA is TGTGCCACCAGCAGAGGTGGAGGCCGGGGGCGTGAGCAGTTCTTC. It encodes CATSRGGGRGREQFF.

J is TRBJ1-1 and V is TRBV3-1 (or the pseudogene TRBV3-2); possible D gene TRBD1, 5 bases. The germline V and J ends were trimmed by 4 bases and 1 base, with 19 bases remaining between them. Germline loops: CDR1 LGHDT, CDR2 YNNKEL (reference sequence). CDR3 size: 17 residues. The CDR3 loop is CASSRLVREKGNTEAFF. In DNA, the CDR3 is TGTGCCAGCAGCCGACTAGTCAGGGAAAAGGGGAACACTGAAGCTTTCTTT.

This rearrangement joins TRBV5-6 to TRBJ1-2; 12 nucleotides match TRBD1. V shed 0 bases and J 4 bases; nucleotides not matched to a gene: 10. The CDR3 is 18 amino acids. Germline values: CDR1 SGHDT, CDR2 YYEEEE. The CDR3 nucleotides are TGTGCCAGCAGCTTGGCAGGGACAGGGGGCGCGAAAACCTATGGCTACACCTTC. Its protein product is CASSLAGTGGAKTYGYTF.

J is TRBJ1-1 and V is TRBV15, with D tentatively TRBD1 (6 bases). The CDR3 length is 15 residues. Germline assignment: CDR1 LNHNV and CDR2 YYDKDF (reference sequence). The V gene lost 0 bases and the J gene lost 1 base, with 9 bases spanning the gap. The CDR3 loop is CATSRDPQGNTEAFF. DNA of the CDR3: TGTGCCACCAGCAGAGATCCACAGGGGAACACTGAAGCTTTCTTT.

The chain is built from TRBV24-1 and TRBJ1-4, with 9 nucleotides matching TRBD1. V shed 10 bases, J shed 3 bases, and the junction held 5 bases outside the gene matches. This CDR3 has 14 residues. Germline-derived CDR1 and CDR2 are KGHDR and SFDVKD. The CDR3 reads CATQGAEPNEKLFF. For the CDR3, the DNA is TGTGCCACACAGGGGGCGGAACCTAATGAAAAACTGTTTTTT.

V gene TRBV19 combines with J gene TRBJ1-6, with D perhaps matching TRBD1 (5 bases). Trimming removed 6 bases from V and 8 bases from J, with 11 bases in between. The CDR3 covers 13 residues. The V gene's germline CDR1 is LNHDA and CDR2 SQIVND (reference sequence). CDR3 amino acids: CASSAGGDSPLHF. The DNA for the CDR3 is TGTGCCAGTAGCGCAGGAGGGGATTCACCCCTCCACTTT.

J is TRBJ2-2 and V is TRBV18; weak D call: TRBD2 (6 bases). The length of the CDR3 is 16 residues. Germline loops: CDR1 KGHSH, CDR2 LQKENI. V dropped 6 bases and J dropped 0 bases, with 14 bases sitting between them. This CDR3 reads CASSPPGLTNTGELFF. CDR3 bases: TGTGCCAGCTCCCCCCCGGGACTTACGAACACCGGGGAGCTGTTTTTT.

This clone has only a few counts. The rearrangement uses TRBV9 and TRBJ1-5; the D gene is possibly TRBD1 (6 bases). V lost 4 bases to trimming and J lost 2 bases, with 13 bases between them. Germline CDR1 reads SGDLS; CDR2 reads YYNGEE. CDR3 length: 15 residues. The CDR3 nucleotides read TGTGCCAGCAGCCGAACGGGGGCGGGCAATCAGCCCCAGCATTTT. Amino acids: CASSRTGAGNQPQHF.

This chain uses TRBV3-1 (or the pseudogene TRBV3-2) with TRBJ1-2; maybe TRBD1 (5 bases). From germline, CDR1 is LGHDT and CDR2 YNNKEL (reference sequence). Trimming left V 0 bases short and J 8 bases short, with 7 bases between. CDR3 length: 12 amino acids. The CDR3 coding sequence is TGTGCCAGCAGCCAAGATTCAGGGGGCTACACCTTC. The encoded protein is CASSQDSGGYTF.

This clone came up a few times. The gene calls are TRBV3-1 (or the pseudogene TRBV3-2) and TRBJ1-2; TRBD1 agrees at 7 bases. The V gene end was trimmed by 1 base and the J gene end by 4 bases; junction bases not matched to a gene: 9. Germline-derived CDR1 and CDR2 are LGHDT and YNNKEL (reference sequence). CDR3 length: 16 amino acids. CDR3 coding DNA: TGTGCCAGCAGCCAAGGTGTTGCAGGGGGTGTCTATGGCTACACCTTC. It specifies CASSQGVAGGVYGYTF.

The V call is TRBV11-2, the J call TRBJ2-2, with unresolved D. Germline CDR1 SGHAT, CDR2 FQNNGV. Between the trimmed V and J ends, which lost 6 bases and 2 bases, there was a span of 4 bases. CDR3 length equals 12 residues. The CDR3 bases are TGTGCCAGCAGACCCAACACCGGGGAGCTGTTTTTT. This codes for CASRPNTGELFF.

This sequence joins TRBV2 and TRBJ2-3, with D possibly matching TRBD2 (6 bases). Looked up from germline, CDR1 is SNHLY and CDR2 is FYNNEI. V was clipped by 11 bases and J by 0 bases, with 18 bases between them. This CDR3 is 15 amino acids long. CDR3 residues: CAGSLGRSSTDTQYF. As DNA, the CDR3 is TGTGCCGGATCCCTCGGGAGATCTAGCACAGATACGCAGTATTTT.

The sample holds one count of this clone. CDR3 in amino acids: CATSDPLPDSERQPQHF. CDR3 DNA: TGTGCCACCAGTGACCCGCTGCCAGACTCGGAACGTCAGCCCCAGCATTTT. This chain uses TRBV24-1 with TRBJ1-5, with D hard to call. The germline V and J ends were trimmed by 4 bases and 6 bases, with 21 bases remaining between them. The germline V gene has CDR1 KGHDR and CDR2 SFDVKD. The CDR3 loop spans 17 amino acids.

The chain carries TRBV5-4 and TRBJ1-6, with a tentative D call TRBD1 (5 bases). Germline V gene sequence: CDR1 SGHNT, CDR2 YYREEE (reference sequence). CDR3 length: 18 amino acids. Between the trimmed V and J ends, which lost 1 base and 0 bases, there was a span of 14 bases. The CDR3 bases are TGTGCCAGCAGCTTGCGGCTGGGACTAAGCTCCTATAATTCACCCCTCCACTTT. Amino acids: CASSLRLGLSSYNSPLHF.

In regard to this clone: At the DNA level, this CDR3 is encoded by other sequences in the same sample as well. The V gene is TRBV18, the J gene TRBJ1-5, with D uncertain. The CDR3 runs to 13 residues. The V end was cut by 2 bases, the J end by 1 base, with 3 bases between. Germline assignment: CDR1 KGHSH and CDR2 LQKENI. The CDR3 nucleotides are TGTGCCAGCTCACCAGGGAGCAATCAGCCCCAGCATTTT. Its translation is CASSPGSNQPQHF.

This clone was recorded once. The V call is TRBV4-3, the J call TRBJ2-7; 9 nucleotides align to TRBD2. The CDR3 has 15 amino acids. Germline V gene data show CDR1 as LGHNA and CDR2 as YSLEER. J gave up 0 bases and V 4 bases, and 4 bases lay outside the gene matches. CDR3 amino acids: CASSRVSGSSYEQYF. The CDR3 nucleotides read TGCGCCAGCAGCCGGGTTAGCGGGAGCTCCTACGAGCAGTACTTC.

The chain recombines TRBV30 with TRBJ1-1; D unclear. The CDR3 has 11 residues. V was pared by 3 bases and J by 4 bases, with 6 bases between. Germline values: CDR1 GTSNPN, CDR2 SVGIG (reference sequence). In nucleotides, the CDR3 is TGTGCCTGGAGAGTGCGCACTGAAGCTTTCTTT. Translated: CAWRVRTEAFF.

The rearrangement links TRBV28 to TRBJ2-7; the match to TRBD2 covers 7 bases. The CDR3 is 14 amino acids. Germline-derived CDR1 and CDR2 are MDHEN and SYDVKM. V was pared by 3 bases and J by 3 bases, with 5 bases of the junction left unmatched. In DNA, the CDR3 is TGTGCCAGCAGTTTGGTGGGGGGGAACTACGAGCAGTACTTC. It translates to CASSLVGGNYEQYF. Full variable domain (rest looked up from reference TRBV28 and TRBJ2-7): DVKVTQSSRYLVKRTGEKVFLECVQDMDHENMFWYRQDPGLGLRLIYFSYDVKMKEKGDIPEGYSVSREKKERFSLILESASTNQTSMYLCASSLVGGNYEQYFGPGTRLTVT.

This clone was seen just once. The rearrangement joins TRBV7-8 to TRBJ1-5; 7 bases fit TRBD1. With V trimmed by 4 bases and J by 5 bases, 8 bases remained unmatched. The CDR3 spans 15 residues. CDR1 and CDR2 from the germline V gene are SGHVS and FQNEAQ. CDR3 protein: CASSSDTGAYQPQHF. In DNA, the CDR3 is TGTGCCAGCAGCTCGGACACAGGGGCATATCAGCCCCAGCATTTT.

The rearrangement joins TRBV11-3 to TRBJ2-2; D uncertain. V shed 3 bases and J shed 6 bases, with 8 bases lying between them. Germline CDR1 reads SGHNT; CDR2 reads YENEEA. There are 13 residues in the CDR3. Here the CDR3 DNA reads TGTGCCAGCAGCTTTGGCTTACCCGGGGAGCTGTTTTTT. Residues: CASSFGLPGELFF.

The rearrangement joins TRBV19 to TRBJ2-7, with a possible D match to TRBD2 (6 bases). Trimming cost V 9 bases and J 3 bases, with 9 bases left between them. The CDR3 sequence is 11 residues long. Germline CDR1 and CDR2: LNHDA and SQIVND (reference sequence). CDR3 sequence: CASMGGYEQYF. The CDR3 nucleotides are TGTGCCAGCATGGGAGGCTACGAGCAGTACTTC.

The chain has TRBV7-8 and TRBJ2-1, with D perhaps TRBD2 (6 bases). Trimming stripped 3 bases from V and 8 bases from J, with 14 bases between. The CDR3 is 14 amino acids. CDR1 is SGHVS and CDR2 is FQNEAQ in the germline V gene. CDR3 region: CASSFGGTRYEQFF. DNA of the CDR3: TGTGCCAGCAGCTTTGGCGGGACGAGGTATGAGCAGTTCTTC.

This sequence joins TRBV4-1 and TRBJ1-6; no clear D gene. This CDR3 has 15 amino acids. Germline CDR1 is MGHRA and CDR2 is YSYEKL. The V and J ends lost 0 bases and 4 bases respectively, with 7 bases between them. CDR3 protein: CASSQDTQYNSPLHF. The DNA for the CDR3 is TGCGCCAGCAGCCAAGACACACAGTATAATTCACCCCTCCACTTT.

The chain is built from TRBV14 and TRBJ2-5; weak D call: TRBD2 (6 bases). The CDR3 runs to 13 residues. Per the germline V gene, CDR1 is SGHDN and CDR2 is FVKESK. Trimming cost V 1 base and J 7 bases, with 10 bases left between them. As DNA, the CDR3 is TGTGCCAGCAGCCAAGGGAGGGGTACGACCCAGTACTTC. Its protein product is CASSQGRGTTQYF.

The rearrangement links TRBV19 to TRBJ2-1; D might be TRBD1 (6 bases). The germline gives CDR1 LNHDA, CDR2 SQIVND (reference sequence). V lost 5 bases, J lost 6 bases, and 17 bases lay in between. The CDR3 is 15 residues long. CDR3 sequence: CASSPLVGATNEQFF. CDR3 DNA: TGTGCCAGTAGTCCTCTCGTGGGGGCCACCAATGAGCAGTTCTTC.